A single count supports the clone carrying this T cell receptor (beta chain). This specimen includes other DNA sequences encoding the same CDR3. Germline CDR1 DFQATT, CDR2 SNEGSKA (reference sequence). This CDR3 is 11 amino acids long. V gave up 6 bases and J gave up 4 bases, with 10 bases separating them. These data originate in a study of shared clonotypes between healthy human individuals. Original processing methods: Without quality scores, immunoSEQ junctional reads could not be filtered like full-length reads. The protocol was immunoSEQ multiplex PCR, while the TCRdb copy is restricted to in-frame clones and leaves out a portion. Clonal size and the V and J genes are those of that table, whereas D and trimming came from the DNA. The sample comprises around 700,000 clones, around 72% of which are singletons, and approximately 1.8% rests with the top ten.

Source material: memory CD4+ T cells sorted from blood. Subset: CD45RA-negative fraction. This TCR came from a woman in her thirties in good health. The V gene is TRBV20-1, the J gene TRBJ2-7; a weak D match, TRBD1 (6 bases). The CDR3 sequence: CSASQGYEQYF. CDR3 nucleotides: TGCAGTGCCTCCCAGGGGTACGAGCAGTACTTC.